This TCR beta chain was sequenced for a study of T-cell reconstitution after alpha-beta-depleted transplantation in children. General study results and limits: At around two months after transplant, the alpha-beta T cells were reportedly derived from several hundred expanded clones that came from non-depleted graft cells. Surviving recipient T cells and thymic progenitors produced the high day-60 TCRbeta diversity seen in some patients. Among T cells one year after transplant, newly produced cells accounted for most counts and diversity.

Unique molecular identifiers were incorporated when the TCRbeta library was constructed. TCRdb analysed the PCR reads with MiXCR anew, one entry per CDR3 protein. The profile shows roughly 670,000 distinct CDR3 sequences, over 10% of them singletons. Turning to this clonotype: The target antigen is unknown.

This material consisted of PBMCs, taken before TCRalphabeta/CD19-depleted stem cell transplant. The sequence derives from a girl aged 2 to 9 with congenital amegakaryocytic thrombocytopenia, due to receive a stem cell transplant.

The CDR3 loop is CSVVVSGAGGQFF. CDR3 coding DNA: TGCAGCGTTGTCGTCAGCGGGGCGGGTGGGCAGTTCTTC. The chain employs TRBV29-1 and TRBJ2-1; TRBD2 agrees at 7 bases. This CDR3 is built from 13 residues. Germline lookup yields CDR1 SQVTM and CDR2 ANQGSEA. V shed 4 bases, J shed 12 bases, and the junction held 12 bases outside the gene matches.